A single sample is the source of the 29 T cell receptor beta chains below, sequenced in a study of neurological immune-mediated disorders. One entry per CDR3 protein, called by TCRdb with MiXCR from the 5' RACE reads. The data hold about 70,000 distinct CDR3 sequences, with roughly 4.5% observed a single time. Sequencing input: PBMCs. The origin of the receptors is a woman in her 70s with multiple sclerosis.

This clonotype appeared many times. This chain connects TRBV6-6 to TRBJ2-7; possible D gene TRBD2, 5 bases. CDR1 and CDR2 (germline): MNHNY, SVGAGI (reference sequence). V was trimmed by 2 bases and J by 0 bases, leaving 17 bases between them. The CDR3 extends over 17 amino acids. The CDR3 here is CASSYNALAESSYEQYF. CDR3 nucleotides: TGTGCCAGCAGTTACAATGCGCTAGCTGAGAGCTCCTACGAGCAGTACTTC.

The chain recombines TRBV6-1 with TRBJ1-1; possibly TRBD1 for D (6 bases). Germline values: CDR1 MNHNS, CDR2 SASEGT. V lost 6 bases to trimming and J lost 5 bases, with 16 bases between them. This CDR3 has 14 amino acids. CDR3 in DNA: TGTGCCAGCAGCCCACGGCCCAGGGGAACTGAAGCTTTCTTT. Residues: CASSPRPRGTEAFF.

The sample holds many counts of this clonotype. The CDR3 DNA is TGCAGTGCTAGGGCGGCTACCCCCTACAATGAGCAGTTCTTC. It yields the protein CSARAATPYNEQFF. V gene TRBV20-1 combines with J gene TRBJ2-1; D unresolved. This CDR3 comprises 14 residues. From germline, CDR1 is DFQATT and CDR2 SNEGSKA (reference sequence). Trimming stripped 3 bases from V and 2 bases from J, with 11 bases between.

Many counts were recorded for this clonotype. The V call is TRBV15, the J call TRBJ1-5, with 9 bases that match TRBD1. With 2 bases clipped from V and 5 bases from J, the junction kept 4 bases outside the gene matches. The germline V gene encodes CDR1 LNHNV and CDR2 YYDKDF (reference sequence). The CDR3 runs 15 residues. CDR3: CATSRRTGADQPQHF. CDR3 in DNA: TGTGCCACCAGCAGAAGGACAGGGGCCGATCAGCCCCAGCATTTT.

The V gene is TRBV14, the J gene TRBJ1-1; D is unclear. Germline V gene data show CDR1 as SGHDN and CDR2 as FVKESK. CDR3 size: 15 residues. Trimming cost V 0 bases and J 0 bases, with 8 bases left between them. CDR3 amino acids: CASSQEPQMNTEAFF. Here the CDR3 DNA reads TGTGCCAGCAGCCAAGAACCCCAGATGAACACTGAAGCTTTCTTT.

The V and J genes are TRBV20-1 and TRBJ2-5; no definite D call. The CDR3 is made up of 11 amino acids. Trimming removed 3 bases from V and 13 bases from J, with 15 bases in between. Germline V gene lookup returns CDR1 DFQATT and CDR2 SNEGSKA (reference sequence). The chain's CDR3 is CSASPNSRMYF. CDR3 DNA sequence: TGCAGTGCTAGCCCAAACTCCCGGATGTACTTC.

This clonotype has more than one count but fewer than ten. The gene calls are TRBV7-2 and TRBJ2-5, with no clear D. The germline gives CDR1 SGHTA, CDR2 FQGNSA. This CDR3 has 14 amino acids. Trimming pared 3 bases from V and 2 bases from J, leaving 10 bases between. CDR3 in DNA: TGTGCCAGCAGCTTGTACTCCATACAAGAGACCCAGTACTTC. It is translated as CASSLYSIQETQYF.

This clonotype was picked up many times. The genes are TRBV27 and TRBJ1-1; 9 bases are shared with TRBD1. This CDR3 is built from 16 residues. J was trimmed by 3 bases and V by 5 bases; bases with no gene match: 10. Germline CDR1 is MNHEY and CDR2 is SMNVEV (reference sequence). For the CDR3, the DNA is TGTGCCAGCAGTCCAGGACAGGGGTTTCATTACACTGAAGCTTTCTTT. This codes for CASSPGQGFHYTEAFF.

This rearrangement joins TRBV7-6 to TRBJ2-5, with TRBD1 identical over 9 bases. Germline V gene sequence: CDR1 SGHVS, CDR2 FNYEAQ. The CDR3 contains 15 residues. Trimming took 11 bases from V and 0 from J; bases not matched to a gene: 10. The CDR3 region has the DNA TGTGCCTTAACAGCCGGACAGGGGTACCAAGAGACCCAGTACTTC. It is translated as CALTAGQGYQETQYF.

The table lists this clonotype with many counts. This chain joins TRBV20-1 and TRBJ2-1; TRBD2 matches 9 bases. The CDR3 sequence is 14 residues long. Germline V gene sequence: CDR1 DFQATT, CDR2 SNEGSKA (reference sequence). V was pared by 5 bases and J by 5 bases, with 7 bases of the junction left unmatched. CDR3 sequence: CSALDSGGNNEQFF. The CDR3 region has the DNA TGCAGTGCTTTGGATAGCGGGGGTAACAATGAGCAGTTCTTC.

This clonotype occurred many times. This chain joins TRBV5-1 and TRBJ2-7; 10 positions agree with TRBD1. This CDR3 is built from 14 residues. In germline, CDR1 is SGHRS, CDR2 YFSETQ. V dropped 6 bases and J dropped 7; count of bases not matched to a gene: 10. In DNA form, the CDR3 reads TGCGCCAGCACCGAACCGGGACAGGGGAGGGAGCAGTACTTC. Protein: CASTEPGQGREQYF.

This clonotype was observed at least ten times. The rearrangement uses TRBV12-3 or TRBV12-4 and TRBJ1-4, with TRBD1 identical over 9 bases. Losses at the gene ends were 6 bases for V and 5 bases for J; bases not matched to a gene: 4. The length of the CDR3 is 14 residues. In DNA, the CDR3 is TGTGCCAGCAGGACCGGGACAGGGAATGAAAAACTGTTTTTT. Translating gives CASRTGTGNEKLFF.

In its sample, this clonotype was seen many times. This chain uses TRBV7-9 with TRBJ2-5; tentative D call: TRBD1 (5 bases). This CDR3 has 13 amino acids. Trimming took off 7 bases at V and 7 bases at J, with 16 bases between the two ends. In germline, CDR1 is SEHNR, CDR2 FQNEAQ (reference sequence). CDR3 residues: CASMLPGIRTQYF. CDR3 bases: TGTGCCAGCATGCTACCAGGGATCAGGACCCAGTACTTC.

This clonotype was seen many times. This chain uses TRBV4-3 with TRBJ2-1, with D perhaps TRBD2 (5 bases). The ends were cut back, 0 bases at V and 7 bases at J, with 7 bases in the middle. Germline values: CDR1 LGHNA, CDR2 YSLEER. The CDR3 covers 13 residues. CDR3 in amino acids: CASSQDSGNEQFF. CDR3 in DNA: TGCGCCAGCAGCCAAGATTCGGGGAATGAGCAGTTCTTC.

The DNA of the CDR3 is TGTGCCAGCAGCTTGGCCGGGAAGTCCAGCAACTATGGCTACACCTTC. Translation gives CASSLAGKSSNYGYTF. The chain carries TRBV5-8 and TRBJ1-2; unclear D gene. CDR1 is SGHTS and CDR2 is YDEGEE in the germline V gene. The ends were cut back, 0 bases at V and 2 bases at J, with 14 bases in the middle. The CDR3 covers 16 residues.

This clonotype was observed at least ten times. This chain links TRBV6-2 or TRBV6-3 with TRBJ2-2; 8 bases agree with TRBD1. V gave up 5 bases and J gave up 2 bases; unmatched junction bases: 4. Germline CDR1 and CDR2: MNHEY and SVGEGT. CDR3 length equals 15 residues. CDR3 coding DNA: TGTGCCAGCAGTCTGGGACAGGTTAACACCGGGGAGCTGTTTTTT. It is translated as CASSLGQVNTGELFF.

The table lists this clonotype with many counts. The V and J genes are TRBV5-1 and TRBJ2-3; D remains ambiguous. Trimming left V 0 bases short and J 5 bases short, with 10 bases between. Germline V gene lookup returns CDR1 SGHRS and CDR2 YFSETQ. The CDR3 spans 14 residues. The CDR3 DNA reads as TGCGCCAGCAGCTTGGCCTCTCTTGAAGATACGCAGTATTTT. It specifies CASSLASLEDTQYF.

The table lists this clonotype with many counts. V is TRBV5-1 and J is TRBJ1-6, with D uncertain. The V end was cut by 0 bases, the J end by 5 bases, with 9 bases between. Germline loops: CDR1 SGHRS, CDR2 YFSETQ. This CDR3 has 15 amino acids. CDR3 region: CASSLGDTHNSPLHF. The CDR3 region has the DNA TGCGCCAGCAGCTTGGGAGATACACATAATTCACCCCTCCACTTT.

This clonotype was seen many times. This CDR3 is CASSYGPGLDEQFF. CDR3 in DNA: TGTGCCAGCAGTTACGGACCCGGCCTGGATGAGCAGTTCTTC. This chain links TRBV6-5 with TRBJ2-1; D gene ambiguous. V lost 2 bases to trimming and J lost 8 bases, with 13 bases between them. Looked up from germline, CDR1 is MNHEY and CDR2 is SVGAGI. The CDR3 sequence is 14 residues long.

This clonotype came up many times. The V and J genes are TRBV3-1 and TRBJ1-3; 8 nucleotides align to TRBD1. CDR1 and CDR2 (germline): LGHDT, YNNKEL (reference sequence). CDR3 length: 14 residues. Trimming at V came to 4 bases and at J to 2 bases, leaving 1 base not matched to a gene. The CDR3 region is CASSPQGAGNTIYF. The CDR3 region has the DNA TGTGCCAGCAGCCCACAGGGGGCTGGAAACACCATATATTTT.

The sample holds many counts of this clonotype. This sequence joins TRBV12-3 or TRBV12-4 and TRBJ1-1; TRBD1 is a possible D gene (5 bases). This CDR3 contains 14 residues. The V end was cut by 5 bases, the J end by 10 bases, with 20 bases between. The CDR3 sequence is CASSHQGGLPGAFF. CDR3 DNA: TGTGCCAGCAGTCACCAGGGCGGTCTTCCGGGAGCTTTCTTT.

This clonotype has ten or more counts. This chain connects TRBV20-1 to TRBJ2-1, with TRBD2 matching over 11 bases. V gave up 5 bases and J gave up 5 bases; unmatched junction bases: 5. In germline, CDR1 is DFQATT, CDR2 SNEGSKA (reference sequence). The CDR3 is 14 residues long. CDR3 amino acids: CSASTSGSNNEQFF. The CDR3 region has the DNA TGCAGTGCTTCTACTAGCGGGAGTAACAATGAGCAGTTCTTC.

The chain is built from TRBV7-9 and TRBJ1-2, with TRBD1 matching 7 bases. Trimming at V came to 7 bases and at J to 0 bases, leaving 8 bases not matched to a gene. The CDR3 loop spans 15 amino acids. The germline V gene has CDR1 SEHNR and CDR2 FQNEAQ (reference sequence). The CDR3 DNA is TGTGCCAGCACCAACGGAGGGGGCTCTAACTATGGCTACACCTTC. Translating it yields CASTNGGGSNYGYTF.

The CDR3: CASSPPMGGSPHNEQFF. In DNA form, the CDR3 reads TGTGCCAGCTCACCACCGATGGGCGGGAGCCCCCACAATGAGCAGTTCTTC. The chain recombines TRBV18 with TRBJ2-1, with 7 bases lining up with TRBD2. Trimming removed 0 bases from V and 5 bases from J; junction bases left unmatched: 10. CDR1 is KGHSH and CDR2 is LQKENI in the germline V gene. The CDR3 has 17 residues.

In its sample, this clonotype was seen many times. V gene TRBV18 combines with J gene TRBJ2-1, with no clear D. The V gene's germline CDR1 is KGHSH and CDR2 LQKENI. V shed 1 base and J shed 6 bases, with 7 bases lying between them. The CDR3 runs to 13 residues. The CDR3 sequence is CASSPQNVNEQFF. The CDR3, as DNA: TGTGCCAGCTCACCACAGAACGTCAATGAGCAGTTCTTC.

The V call is TRBV20-1, the J call TRBJ2-1; 11 bases are shared with TRBD2. Germline CDR1 reads DFQATT; CDR2 reads SNEGSKA (reference sequence). After removal of 1 base from V and 3 bases from J, the junction contained 8 bases not matched to a gene. The CDR3 extends over 17 amino acids. This CDR3 reads CSARASIGLAGYNEQFF. In DNA form, the CDR3 reads TGCAGTGCTAGAGCCTCTATAGGACTAGCGGGCTACAATGAGCAGTTCTTC.

The rearrangement links TRBV6-5 to TRBJ1-1; TRBD1 might be the D (5 bases). This CDR3 has 15 amino acids. Germline V gives CDR1 MNHEY, CDR2 SVGAGI. V lost 5 bases to trimming and J lost 4 bases, with 17 bases between them. CDR3 sequence: CASSLYLGEGTEAFF. The DNA of the CDR3 is TGTGCCAGCAGTCTTTATTTAGGGGAGGGCACTGAAGCTTTCTTT.

This clonotype has a count of ten or more. The rearrangement joins TRBV27 to TRBJ1-1, with TRBD1 matching over 7 bases. Trimming removed 6 bases from V and 1 base from J; junction bases left unmatched: 8. Germline V gene sequence: CDR1 MNHEY, CDR2 SMNVEV (reference sequence). The CDR3 runs to 15 residues. This CDR3 is CASSSLGTANTEAFF. For the CDR3, the DNA is TGTGCCAGCAGCTCTCTCGGGACAGCGAACACTGAAGCTTTCTTT.

This clonotype was found many times. J is TRBJ2-7 and V is TRBV2; 7 bases align to TRBD2. CDR1 SNHLY and CDR2 FYNNEI come from the germline V gene. V lost 0 bases, J lost 1 base, and 3 bases stayed unmatched. The CDR3 length is 15 residues. This CDR3 reads CASSEAGTTSYEQYF. In nucleotides, the CDR3 is TGTGCCAGCAGTGAAGCGGGGACTACTTCCTACGAGCAGTACTTC.